This TCR beta chain was recorded in a study of metastatic and nonmetastatic thyroid tumors. Germline V lookup: CDR1 MNHNS, CDR2 SASEGT. The CDR3 loop spans 14 amino acids. Germline trimming cut 5 bases from V and 8 bases from J; bases unmatched to any gene: 4. All patients were untreated before thyroid surgery. TCRdb reprocessed the PCR reads using MiXCR. The profile shows more than 85,000 clones, approximately 9% of them singletons. Ten or more counts support this clone. The chain carries TRBV6-1 and TRBJ1-4; 11 bases are shared with TRBD1. The clonotype originates from a female donor with papillary thyroid cancer or a benign thyroid nodule (not recorded which). Some clones in this sample may be carry-over from other donors' samples. The specimen was blood. The DNA of the CDR3 is TGTGCCAGCAGTTCCCGGGACAGGGGGGAAAAACTGTTTTTT. The encoded protein is CASSSRDRGEKLFF.